The TCR beta chain described here comes from a study of CD8+CD57+ T cells in acquired aplastic anemia. This clonotype occurred many times. Genomic DNA served as template for TCR beta VDJ and CDR3 profiling. Using its own MiXCR run on the reads, TCRdb lists one record per CDR3 protein. The table includes 150,000 to 200,000 distinct CDR3 sequences, under 70% detected once. Germline assignment: CDR1 SGHVS and CDR2 FQNEAQ. CDR3 size: 14 residues. V was shortened by 5 bases and J by 0 bases, with 9 bases between the two germline ends. The clonotype originates from a human donor with severe aplastic anemia or a healthy control (not recorded which). Sequencing was done on a sample of sorted CD4+, CD8+, or CD8+CD57+ T cells (not recorded which) from PBMCs. The gene calls are TRBV7-8 and TRBJ2-3; perhaps TRBD2 as D (6 bases). CDR3 loop: CASSGGSSTDTQYF. The CDR3 coding sequence is TGTGCCAGCAGCGGGGGGTCTAGCACAGATACGCAGTATTTT.